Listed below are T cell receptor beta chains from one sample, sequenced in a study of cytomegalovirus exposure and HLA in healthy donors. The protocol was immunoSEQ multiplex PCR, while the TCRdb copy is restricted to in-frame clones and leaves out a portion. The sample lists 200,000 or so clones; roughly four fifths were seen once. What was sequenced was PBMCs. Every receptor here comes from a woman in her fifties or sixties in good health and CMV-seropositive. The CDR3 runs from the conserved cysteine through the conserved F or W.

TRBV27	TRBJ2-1	CASSWGGPDRNEQFF
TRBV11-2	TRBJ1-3	CASSAGHSRRYF
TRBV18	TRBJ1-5	CASSLNPPGPSNQPQHF
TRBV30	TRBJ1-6	CAWSEQRNSPLHF
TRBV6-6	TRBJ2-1	CASRLGQNEQFF
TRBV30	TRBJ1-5	CAWSAPSTGESNQPQHF
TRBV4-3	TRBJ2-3	CASSQGESDTQYF
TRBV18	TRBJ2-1	CASSPLDYLGQFF
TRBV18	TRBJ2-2	CASSLSRTGGNTGELFF
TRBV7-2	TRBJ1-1	CASSLDWAGEAFF
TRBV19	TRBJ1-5	CASSFDRVGNQPQHF
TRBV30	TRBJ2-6	CAWSVFQGGRLSGANGLTF
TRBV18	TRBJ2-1	CASSPKRAGVGGSSYNEQFF
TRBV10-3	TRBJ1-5	CAISEGTAAQPQHF
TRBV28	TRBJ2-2	CASSLAALPGTGELFF
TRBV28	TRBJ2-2	CASSLPGGHTGELFF
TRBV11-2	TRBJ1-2	CASSLDLRGHYGYTF
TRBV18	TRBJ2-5	CASSPASRMKETQYF
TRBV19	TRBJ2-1	CASSISGGRSNEQFF
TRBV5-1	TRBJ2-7	CASSPTGNSYEQYF
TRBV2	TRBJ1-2	CASRPKQGLNYGYTF
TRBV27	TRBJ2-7	CACLPRAGVPYEQYF
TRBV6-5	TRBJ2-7	CASSEDNYEQYF
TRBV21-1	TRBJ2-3	CASSMRGRLAGATSTDTQYF
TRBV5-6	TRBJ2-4	CASSLTGRAKNSQYF
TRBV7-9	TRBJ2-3	CASSHSSTDTQYF
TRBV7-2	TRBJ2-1	CASSLPRGLAGEDDEQFF
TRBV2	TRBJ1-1	CASSDYFPGGTEAFF
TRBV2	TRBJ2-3	CASRLLAGLDTQYF
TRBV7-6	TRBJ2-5	CASSLRAGGETQYF
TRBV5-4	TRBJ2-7	CASSWGLAGGYEQYF
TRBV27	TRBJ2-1	CASSLTGGPFSEQFF
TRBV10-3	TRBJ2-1	CAISAQGKGTYNEQFF
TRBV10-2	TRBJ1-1	CASSESWGVNTEAFF
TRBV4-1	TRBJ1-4	CASSRDRETEKLFF
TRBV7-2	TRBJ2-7	CASSLAASSGYEQYF
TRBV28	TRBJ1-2	CASSLPGGFFYGYTF
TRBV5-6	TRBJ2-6	CASSVTVSGANVLTF
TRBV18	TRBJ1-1	CASSPRQGSHTEAFF
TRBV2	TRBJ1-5	CASSPQGSNQPQHF
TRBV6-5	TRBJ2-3	CASSYSGQITDTQYF
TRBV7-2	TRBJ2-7	CASSLERGSPYEQYF